The 9 T cell receptor beta chains below were found in one sample sequenced in a study of regulatory T cells in long-lasting Graves disease (dated by TCRdb to about 2021). The library came from multiplex PCR. The run used an Illumina HiSeq 4000. CDR3 regions were amplified by Arm-PCR with iRepertoire HTBI primers to construct TCR beta libraries. In-frame beta chains were kept once TCRdb had trimmed the public reads at Q25 with fastp and called clones with MiXCR. Rows with a matching CDR3 protein are joined into one entry that keeps the most common DNA and genes. Recorded for this sample are under 450,000 distinct CDR3 sequences; about 20% of them occurred a single time. The ten largest make up roughly 30% of the sample. This sample's time point label indicates: persistent/refractory GD, antithyroid drugs over 5 years with positive TRAb. For both TCR sequencing and RNA sequencing, RNA was extracted from PBMCs in TRIzol.

Sequencing was performed on peripheral blood mononuclear cells (PBMCs), taken when the disease was refractory, from a patient treated with antithyroid drugs. These receptors were obtained from a female donor with Graves disease.

This clonotype was observed a few times. The J gene is TRBJ1-6, the V gene TRBV6-1; 8 bases are a match to TRBD1. This CDR3 is 15 amino acids long. CDR1 is MNHNS, CDR2 SASEGT, per germline. J gave up 6 bases and V 5 bases, and 6 bases lay outside the gene matches. The CDR3: CASSMDRALNSPLHF. The CDR3 DNA is TGTGCCAGCAGTATGGACAGGGCCCTTAATTCACCCCTCCACTTT.

This clonotype has a count of ten or more. The chain couples TRBV2 to TRBJ2-5, with 14 bases aligning to TRBD2. The CDR3 extends over 18 amino acids. With 4 bases clipped from V and 6 bases from J, the junction kept 13 bases outside the gene matches. The germline CDR1 and CDR2 sequences are SNHLY and FYNNEI. CDR3 DNA: TGTGCCAGCAGTGTGCCGGGACTAGCGGGAGTGCGTGTAAAGACCCAGTACTTC. Protein sequence: CASSVPGLAGVRVKTQYF.

This clonotype was seen only a few times. The V gene is TRBV9, the J gene TRBJ1-1; D is uncertain. The CDR3 has 13 residues. V lost 0 bases, J lost 4 bases, and 7 bases lay in between. CDR1 SGDLS and CDR2 YYNGEE come from the germline V gene. The chain's CDR3 is CASSVDGGTEAFF. CDR3 bases: TGTGCCAGCAGCGTAGACGGAGGCACTGAAGCTTTCTTT.

The CDR3 here is CASSFGRTGPFNSPLHF. In DNA, the CDR3 is TGTGCCAGCAGTTTTGGTCGGACAGGGCCCTTTAATTCACCCCTCCACTTT. The chain is built from TRBV28 and TRBJ1-6, with TRBD1 identical over 8 bases. Looked up from germline, CDR1 is MDHEN and CDR2 is SYDVKM. The CDR3 is made up of 17 amino acids. Losses at the gene ends were 3 bases for V and 6 bases for J; bases not matched to a gene: 10.

The chain uses TRBV6-9 and TRBJ2-6; D is uncertain. CDR3 length: 17 residues. Germline values: CDR1 MNHGY, CDR2 SVAAGI. The germline V and J ends were trimmed by 4 bases and 0 bases, with 13 bases remaining between them. The CDR3 spells CASSLLRASSGANVLTF. The CDR3 DNA reads TGTGCCAGCAGTTTACTCCGGGCCAGCTCTGGGGCCAACGTCCTGACTTTC.

This clonotype has at least ten counts. The chain couples TRBV28 to TRBJ1-3, with D possibly matching TRBD1 (5 bases). Trimming stripped 2 bases from V and 2 bases from J, with 13 bases between. Germline CDR1 is MDHEN and CDR2 is SYDVKM. CDR3 length equals 16 residues. CDR3: CASSLTIGVAGNTIYF. The CDR3, as DNA: TGTGCCAGCAGTTTAACCATAGGGGTTGCTGGAAACACCATATATTTT. The full variable domain, in which reference TRBV28 and TRBJ1-3 provide the parts outside the CDR3, is DVKVTQSSRYLVKRTGEKVFLECVQDMDHENMFWYRQDPGLGLRLIYFSYDVKMKEKGDIPEGYSVSREKKERFSLILESASTNQTSMYLCASSLTIGVAGNTIYFGEGSWLTVV.

This clonotype has ten or more counts. The chain carries TRBV29-1 and TRBJ1-5, with TRBD1 as a possible D gene (5 bases). The CDR3 has 16 residues. Germline assignment: CDR1 SQVTM and CDR2 ANQGSEA. V lost 5 bases and J 0 bases, leaving 17 bases between the germline ends. CDR3 bases: TGCAGCGTTAGACAGCAACATCCATATAGCAATCAGCCCCAGCATTTT. This codes for CSVRQQHPYSNQPQHF.

This clonotype was recorded many times. V usage is TRBV7-8 and J usage is TRBJ2-4; D might be TRBD2 (6 bases). Germline CDR1 reads SGHVS; CDR2 reads FQNEAQ. V lost 5 bases and J lost 1, with 12 bases in between. The CDR3 extends over 15 amino acids. The CDR3 sequence: CASSPMEGAKNIQYF. In DNA, the CDR3 is TGTGCCAGCAGCCCAATGGAGGGGGCCAAAAACATTCAGTACTTC.

The chain combines TRBV4-3 with TRBJ1-1; possibly TRBD1 for D (5 bases). Germline V gene data show CDR1 as LGHNA and CDR2 as YSLEER. CDR3 length: 16 residues. With 1 base removed from V and 0 bases from J, the gap between germline ends came to 12 bases. In nucleotides, the CDR3 is TGCGCCAGCAGCCAAGTTCCCGGGACCGTGAACACTGAAGCTTTCTTT. It translates to CASSQVPGTVNTEAFF.